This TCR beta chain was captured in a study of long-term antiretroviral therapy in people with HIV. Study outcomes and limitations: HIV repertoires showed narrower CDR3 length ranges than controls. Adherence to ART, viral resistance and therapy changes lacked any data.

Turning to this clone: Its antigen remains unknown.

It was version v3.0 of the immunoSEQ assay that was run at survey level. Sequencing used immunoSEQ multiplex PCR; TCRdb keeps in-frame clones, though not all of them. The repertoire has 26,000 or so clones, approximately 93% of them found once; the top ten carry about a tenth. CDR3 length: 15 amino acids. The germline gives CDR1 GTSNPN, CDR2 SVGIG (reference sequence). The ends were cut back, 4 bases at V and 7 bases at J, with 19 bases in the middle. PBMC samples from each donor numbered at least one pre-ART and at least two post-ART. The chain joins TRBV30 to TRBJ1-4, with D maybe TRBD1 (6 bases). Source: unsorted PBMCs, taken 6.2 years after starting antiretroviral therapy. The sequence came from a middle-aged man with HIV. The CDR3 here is CAWTQNGGSGEKLFF. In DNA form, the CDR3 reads TGTGCCTGGACACAAAATGGGGGCTCGGGTGAAAAACTGTTTTTT.